The 20 T cell receptor beta chains below were found in one sample sequenced in a study of cytomegalovirus exposure and HLA in healthy donors. 60 Vbeta and 13 Jbeta primers were used in PCR. Libraries were prepared by immunoSEQ multiplex PCR; TCRdb keeps only in-frame clonotypes and omits some of them. The data show more than 80,000 clones, about 70% seen once. The sequencing sample was made of PBMCs. The receptors come from a boy aged 5-17 years in good health and CMV-seronegative.

CDR3 DNA: TGTGCCAGCAGACTGACCGGGACTAGTTTCTACGAGCAGTACTTC. It codes for CASRLTGTSFYEQYF. The chain joins TRBV6-1 to TRBJ2-7; 8 positions match TRBD2. After removal of 6 bases from V and 3 bases from J, the junction contained 10 bases not matched to a gene. Germline V gives CDR1 MNHNS, CDR2 SASEGT. The CDR3 has 15 residues.

J is TRBJ1-3 and V is TRBV19; D may be TRBD1 (5 bases). Germline CDR1 reads LNHDA; CDR2 reads SQIVND (reference sequence). V lost 5 bases and J 0 bases, leaving 17 bases between the germline ends. The CDR3 length is 17 residues. The CDR3 DNA is TGTGCCAGTAGTCCCGGCAGGGTGCGGTCCTCTGGAAACACCATATATTTT. Translated: CASSPGRVRSSGNTIYF.

This clone was picked up one time. V and J are TRBV5-1 and TRBJ1-5; D may be TRBD1 (6 bases). The CDR3 covers 13 residues. V gave up 2 bases and J gave up 5 bases, with 8 bases separating them. Germline assignment: CDR1 SGHRS and CDR2 YFSETQ. CDR3 sequence: CASSLNRDQPQHF. For the CDR3, the DNA is TGCGCCAGCAGCTTAAACAGGGATCAGCCCCAGCATTTT.

V usage is TRBV7-3 and J usage is TRBJ1-2; a weak D match, TRBD1 (5 bases). Germline CDR1 reads SGHTA; CDR2 reads FQGTGA. The CDR3 consists of 13 residues. V lost 2 bases and J 4 bases, leaving 8 bases between the germline ends. The DNA of the CDR3 is TGTGCCAGCAGCTTAGTCGGGGGCTATGGCTACACCTTC. Translating gives CASSLVGGYGYTF.

The gene calls are TRBV10-3 and TRBJ1-2, with TRBD1 matching 9 bases. CDR1 and CDR2 from the germline V gene are ENHRY and SYGVKD. V lost 4 bases, J lost 10 bases, and 7 bases stayed unmatched. The CDR3 sequence is 13 residues long. The CDR3 region is CAISGLGTGFYTF. The CDR3 coding sequence is TGTGCCATCAGTGGGTTAGGGACAGGGTTCTACACCTTC.

In its sample, this clone was seen once. This rearrangement joins TRBV5-1 to TRBJ1-1, with 11 positions matching TRBD1. Looked up from germline, CDR1 is SGHRS and CDR2 is YFSETQ. After removal of 5 bases from V and 10 bases from J, the junction contained 10 bases not matched to a gene. This CDR3 is built from 14 residues. The CDR3 nucleotides read TGCGCCAGCAGGCCGGACCGGGACAGGGGGAGAGCTTTCTTT. This translates into CASRPDRDRGRAFF. Full variable domain (missing parts from reference TRBV5-1 and TRBJ1-1): KAGVTQTPRYLIKTRGQQVTLSCSPISGHRSVSWYQQTPGQGLQFLFEYFSETQRNKGNFPGRFSGRQFSNSRSEMNVSTLELGDSALYLCASRPDRDRGRAFFGQGTRLTVV.

The rearrangement links TRBV5-1 to TRBJ1-1, with D possibly TRBD1 on 6 matching bases. V was shortened by 1 base and J by 1 base, with 17 bases between the two germline ends. The CDR3 runs 17 residues. Looked up from germline, CDR1 is SGHRS and CDR2 is YFSETQ. The CDR3, as DNA: TGCGCCAGCAGCTTGCTACAGGGAAGGGGATGGAACACTGAAGCTTTCTTT. Protein sequence: CASSLLQGRGWNTEAFF.

The chain links TRBV2 to TRBJ1-5; no firm D call. Looked up from germline, CDR1 is SNHLY and CDR2 is FYNNEI. This CDR3 has 13 residues. Trimming shortened V by 8 bases and J by 1 base, and 9 bases separated the two germline ends. CDR3 region: CASGGESNQPQHF. The DNA of the CDR3 is TGTGCCAGCGGTGGGGAGAGCAATCAGCCCCAGCATTTT. Variable domain in full (rest from reference TRBV2 and TRBJ1-5): EPEVTQTPSHQVTQMGQEVILRCVPISNHLYFYWYRQILGQKVEFLVSFYNNEISEKSEIFDDQFSVERPDGSNFTLKIRSTKLEDSAMYFCASGGESNQPQHFGDGTRLSIL.

In the case of this clone: Other nucleotide sequences from this sample produce the same CDR3. This sequence joins TRBV19 and TRBJ1-5, with a possible D match to TRBD1 (5 bases). CDR1 is LNHDA and CDR2 is SQIVND in the germline V gene (reference sequence). This CDR3 has 15 residues. V was clipped by 1 base and J by 2 bases, with 9 bases between them. This chain's CDR3 is CASSIGQGGNQPQHF. CDR3 DNA: TGTGCCAGTAGTATAGGGCAGGGTGGCAATCAGCCCCAGCATTTT.

V is TRBV5-4 and J is TRBJ1-2; 7 nucleotides align to TRBD1. Germline V CDR1 and CDR2: SGHNT, YYREEE (reference sequence). The J segment lost 2 bases and the V segment lost 4 bases, leaving 2 bases of the junction unmatched. The CDR3 totals 13 residues. CDR3 protein: CASSRTGNYGYTF. The CDR3, as DNA: TGTGCCAGCAGCCGGACAGGAAACTATGGCTACACCTTC.

The J gene is TRBJ2-5, the V gene TRBV6-6; D is perhaps TRBD1 (5 bases). The J call may be incorrect, as the DNA end agrees better with TRBJ2-7. The CDR3 totals 14 residues. Germline V lookup: CDR1 MNHNY, CDR2 SVGAGI (reference sequence). The CDR3 nucleotides are TGTGCCAGCAGTTACCAAAGGGGATCCTACGAGCAGTACTTC. Its translation: CASSYQRGSYEQYF.

The V gene is TRBV18, the J gene TRBJ1-5, with no clear D. The ends were cut back, 6 bases at V and 4 bases at J, with 10 bases in the middle. The CDR3 spans 13 residues. Germline CDR1 is KGHSH and CDR2 is LQKENI. The DNA for the CDR3 is TGTGCCAGCTCTTACACAGAGAATCAGCCCCAGCATTTT. This translates into CASSYTENQPQHF.

This clone has only a few counts. The chain carries TRBV10-3 and TRBJ2-3; TRBD2 matches at 14 bases. Germline-derived CDR1 and CDR2 are ENHRY and SYGVKD. The CDR3 is made up of 14 amino acids. V shed 6 bases and J 5 bases; nucleotides not matched to a gene: 1. DNA for the CDR3: TGTGCCATCAGGGGACTAGCGGGAGAAGATACGCAGTATTTT. Residues: CAIRGLAGEDTQYF.

Only a few counts were recorded for this clone. The chain carries TRBV10-3 and TRBJ2-1; 11 bases are a match to TRBD2. The CDR3 length is 16 residues. V shed 4 bases, J shed 9 bases, and the junction held 11 bases outside the gene matches. Germline CDR1 ENHRY, CDR2 SYGVKD. The CDR3 reads CAISAALAGGGGEQFF. The DNA for the CDR3 is TGTGCCATCAGTGCGGCCCTAGCGGGAGGAGGCGGTGAGCAGTTCTTC.

This clone occurred a few times. The chain has TRBV28 and TRBJ2-7; the match to TRBD1 covers 7 bases. V dropped 5 bases and J dropped 7; count of bases not matched to a gene: 14. Per germline, CDR1 MDHEN and CDR2 SYDVKM. CDR3 length equals 15 residues. Here the CDR3 DNA reads TGTGCCAGCAGTCCAGACAGGGTAGTAGCGTGGGAGCAGTACTTC. Encoded protein: CASSPDRVVAWEQYF.

The chain uses TRBV9 and TRBJ1-1; the D is unclear. Germline V CDR1 and CDR2: SGDLS, YYNGEE. The CDR3 consists of 12 residues. The V end was cut by 0 bases, the J end by 6 bases, with 6 bases between. The CDR3: CASSVGLSEAFF. The DNA of the CDR3 is TGTGCCAGCAGCGTAGGTCTGTCTGAAGCTTTCTTT. The variable domain in full, completed from reference TRBV9 and TRBJ1-1, reads DSGVTQTPKHLITATGQRVTLRCSPRSGDLSVYWYQQSLDQGLQFLIQYYNGEERAKGNILERFSAQQFPDLHSELNLSSLELGDSALYFCASSVGLSEAFFGQGTRLTVV.

The V call is TRBV6-4, the J call TRBJ2-3; TRBD1 agrees at 11 bases. Germline CDR1 and CDR2: MRHNA and SNTAGT. V lost 6 bases, J lost 2 bases, and 1 base stayed unmatched. This CDR3 contains 14 residues. The CDR3 spells CASSGQGATDTQYF. CDR3 sequence (DNA): TGTGCCAGCAGCGGACAGGGGGCCACAGATACGCAGTATTTT.

The rearrangement links TRBV7-8 to TRBJ1-3; D perhaps matches TRBD1 (5 bases). Germline values: CDR1 SGHVS, CDR2 FQNEAQ. V lost 1 base to trimming and J lost 7 bases, with 8 bases between them. The CDR3 is 13 amino acids. This CDR3 is CASSLVAGNTIYF. In nucleotides, the CDR3 is TGTGCCAGCAGCTTAGTTGCAGGGAACACCATATATTTT.

The chain recombines TRBV7-2 with TRBJ2-7, with 7 bases that match TRBD2. The J segment lost 3 bases and the V segment lost 8 bases, leaving 10 bases of the junction unmatched. Germline V gene lookup returns CDR1 SGHTA and CDR2 FQGNSA. The CDR3 consists of 14 residues. CDR3 residues: CASCRGGSDYEQYF. In DNA form, the CDR3 reads TGTGCCAGCTGCCGAGGCGGGAGTGACTACGAGCAGTACTTC.

Only one count was recorded for this clone. The chain has TRBV19 and TRBJ1-5, with TRBD1 as a possible D gene (6 bases). Trimming shortened V by 8 bases and J by 1 base, and 12 bases separated the two germline ends. Germline assignment: CDR1 LNHDA and CDR2 SQIVND (reference sequence). The CDR3 is 14 amino acids. The CDR3 reads CASQGRGSNQPQHF. The CDR3 bases are TGTGCCAGTCAGGGCAGGGGCAGCAATCAGCCCCAGCATTTT.